This T cell receptor (beta chain) was recovered during a study of human T cells and chemical hapten exposure. This clonotype was seen more than once but under ten times. Time point reported: patch test 1, 2 weeks after DPC sensitization. Sample treatment: therapeutic diphenylcyclopropenone sensitization with weekly scalp DPC. Germline CDR1 KGHDR, CDR2 SFDVKD. CDR3 length: 16 residues. After removal of 5 bases from V and 5 bases from J, the junction contained 9 bases not matched to a gene. TCRdb fed the RACE reads into MiXCR, producing one record per CDR3 protein. The sample includes 180,000 or so distinct CDR3 sequences, 20% to 25% of them seen just once.

The gene calls are TRBV24-1 and TRBJ2-5; TRBD2 agrees at 11 bases. The clonotype comes from a woman aged 45-60 years with alopecia areata. Some clones in this sample may be carry-over from other donors' samples. Sample: whole blood, taken in connection with sensitization to the hapten diphenylcyclopropenone (DPC). The DNA for the CDR3 is TGTGCCACCAGTGGCGGCGTACTAGCGGGAGTGGAGACCCAGTACTTC. Protein product: CATSGGVLAGVETQYF.